This is a list of T cell receptor beta chains from one sample in a study of T-cell reconstitution after alpha-beta-depleted transplantation in children. One entry per CDR3 protein results from TCRdb running MiXCR on the PCR reads. The sample includes approximately 520,000 distinct CDR3 sequences, 32% seen only once; the top ten take 2% to 3%. Here the sequenced sample was PBMCs from the stem cell graft donor, taken from the stem cell graft. The receptor set was obtained from a human donor who donated a stem cell graft to a child with aplastic anemia. CDR3s leave out the opening cysteine and the closing phenylalanine or tryptophan.

TRBJ1-6	TRBV20-1	SARDGRTNSPLH
TRBJ2-7	TRBV6-1	ASSDGTSYEQY
TRBJ1-1	TRBV20-1	SARGTGVTEAF
TRBJ2-1	TRBV15	ATSREVAGNEQF
TRBJ2-7	TRBV29-1	SVEFTGTSYEQY
TRBJ1-1	TRBV18	ASSPRQESMNTEAF
TRBJ2-7	TRBV29-1	SVGKLAGDEQY
TRBJ1-1	TRBV12-3/TRBV12-4	ASLVQMNTEAF
TRBJ2-7	TRBV28	ASRTETEQY
TRBJ1-3	TRBV7-9	ASNRDTAGNTIY
TRBJ2-1	TRBV5-1	ASRSLAGEIEQF
TRBJ1-5	TRBV12-3/TRBV12-4	ASSAPRDRGYQPQH
TRBJ2-3	TRBV6-5	ASSYRLTGTRTDTQY
TRBJ2-6	TRBV7-2	ASSLAPPDGYSGANVLT
TRBJ1-3	TRBV30	AWESGGHSGNTIY
TRBJ1-1	TRBV4-3	ASSLVGVGNTEAF
TRBJ2-1	TRBV7-2	ASSFTSGTDEQF
TRBJ2-5	TRBV6-1	ASSDFGTASQETQY
TRBJ2-6	TRBV29-1	SVDALGRGGAGANGLT
TRBJ2-5	TRBV7-8	ASSLGQGNLQLYQETQY
TRBJ1-1	TRBV5-1	ASRPTTWTGTEAF
TRBJ2-6	TRBV19	ASGARGRAGANVLT
TRBJ2-5	TRBV10-3	AISGDRGRETQY
TRBJ2-2	TRBV19	ASLRQTNTGELF
TRBJ1-1	TRBV5-3	ARRGQAVNTEAF
TRBJ2-1	TRBV27	ASRTGGLEYNEQF
TRBJ2-2	TRBV27	ASSSLADAPTGELF
TRBJ1-3	TRBV6-5	ASSYFIPSGTGGENTIY
TRBJ2-5	TRBV20-1	SARDPPPGLTQY
TRBJ2-5	TRBV13	ASSLRKTGGETQY
TRBJ1-1	TRBV12-3/TRBV12-4	ASLTGGKGTNTEAF
TRBJ2-5	TRBV29-1	SVASWETFQETQY
TRBJ2-1	TRBV29-1	SSRTSGYNEQF
TRBJ1-1	TRBV20-1	SARDRLNTEAF
TRBJ2-7	TRBV9	ASSEGNRGDEQY
TRBJ1-1	TRBV20-1	SAILRNTEAF
TRBJ2-1	TRBV5-1	ASSLAVSREFNEQF
TRBJ1-3	TRBV4-3	ASSQDTTRSGNTIY
TRBJ2-5	TRBV27	ASSLEVAGGPRETQY
TRBJ2-1	TRBV28	ASTLDGSSYNEQF
TRBJ1-1	TRBV5-1	ASSLGMQSNTEAF
TRBJ2-6	TRBV5-1	ASSLGGTPSGANVLT
TRBJ1-1	TRBV29-1	SVLNTEAF